This T cell receptor (beta chain) appears in the sequencing data of a study of beta chain features in type 1 diabetes. Isolated RNA was reverse transcribed in full, so expressed TCRB transcripts were sequenced. Using immunoSEQ multiplex PCR, the repertoire was profiled, and TCRdb retains in-frame clones only, with some absent. The sample gives just over 600,000 clones, less than 20% of which show up once; 0.093% is in the top ten. Germline-derived CDR1 and CDR2 are SQVTM and ANQGSEA. Trimming stripped 6 bases from V and 5 bases from J, with 19 bases between. The CDR3 runs to 14 residues. Donors underwent one heparinised blood draw, about 120 mL on average.

Material: naive CD4+ T cells from blood. The chain recombines TRBV29-1 with TRBJ1-2; D might be TRBD1 (6 bases). This receptor was identified in a man aged 18-30 years in good health. DNA for the CDR3: TGCAGCGTGATGGGGGGGCGCGATTTTTATGGCTACACCTTC. The encoded protein is CSVMGGRDFYGYTF.